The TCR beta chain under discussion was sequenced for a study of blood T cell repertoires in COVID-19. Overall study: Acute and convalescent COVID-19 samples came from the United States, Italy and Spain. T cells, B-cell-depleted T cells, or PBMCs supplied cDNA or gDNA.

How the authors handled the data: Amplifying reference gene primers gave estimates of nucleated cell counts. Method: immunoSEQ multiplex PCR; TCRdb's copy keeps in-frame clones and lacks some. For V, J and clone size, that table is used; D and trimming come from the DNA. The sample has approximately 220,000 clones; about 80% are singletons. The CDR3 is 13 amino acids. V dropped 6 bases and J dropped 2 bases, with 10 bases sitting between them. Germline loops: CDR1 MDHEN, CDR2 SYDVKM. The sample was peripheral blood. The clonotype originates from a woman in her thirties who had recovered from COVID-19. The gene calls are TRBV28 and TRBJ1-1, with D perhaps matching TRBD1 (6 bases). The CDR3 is CASRIQGNTEAFF. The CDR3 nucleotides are TGTGCCAGCAGGATACAGGGTAACACTGAAGCTTTCTTT. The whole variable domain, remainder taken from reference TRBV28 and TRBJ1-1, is DVKVTQSSRYLVKRTGEKVFLECVQDMDHENMFWYRQDPGLGLRLIYFSYDVKMKEKGDIPEGYSVSREKKERFSLILESASTNQTSMYLCASRIQGNTEAFFGQGTRLTVV.